Listed below are T cell receptor beta chains from one sample, sequenced in a study of blood T cell repertoires in COVID-19. TCRdb's table, derived via immunoSEQ multiplex PCR, lists solely in-frame clones and lacks some. There are about 100,000 clones in the sample; just over 90% occur only once, and 0.85% to 1% lies in the top ten. The sequenced material came from peripheral blood. These receptors were taken from a man in his 60s with acute or convalescent COVID-19. The CDR3 runs from the conserved cysteine through the conserved F or W. Each record gives: clone size, J gene, D gene, V gene, CDR3 protein, CDR3 DNA. The D gene is left open where the match is weak. Clone size is given for some rows only: seen once, a few or many times, or a class if the clone is expanded.

clone_size: -
j_call: TRBJ2-5
d_call: -
v_call: TRBV19
cdr3_aa: CASRGGQDQETQYF
cdr3_nt: TGTGCCAGTAGGGGAGGCCAAGACCAAGAGACCCAGTACTTC

clone_size: once
j_call: TRBJ1-1
d_call: TRBD1
v_call: TRBV30
cdr3_aa: CASYLPRGQRNTEAFF
cdr3_nt: TGTGCCTCCTACCTACCGAGGGGACAGAGGAACACTGAAGCTTTCTTT

clone_size: -
j_call: TRBJ1-4
d_call: -
v_call: TRBV12-3/TRBV12-4
cdr3_aa: CASSMSEKLFF
cdr3_nt: TGTGCCAGCAGTATGAGTGAAAAACTGTTTTTT

clone_size: -
j_call: TRBJ2-3
d_call: TRBD1
v_call: TRBV28
cdr3_aa: CASNPQGTDTQYF
cdr3_nt: TGTGCCAGCAACCCACAGGGGACAGATACGCAGTATTTT

clone_size: -
j_call: TRBJ2-7
d_call: -
v_call: TRBV19
cdr3_aa: CASSPLAYPLNYEQYF
cdr3_nt: TGTGCCAGTAGCCCTCTAGCCTACCCCCTTAACTACGAGCAGTACTTC

clone_size: -
j_call: TRBJ1-1
d_call: -
v_call: TRBV27
cdr3_aa: CASSSQSRPNTEAFF
cdr3_nt: TGTGCCAGCAGTTCTCAATCTAGGCCCAACACTGAAGCTTTCTTT

clone_size: -
j_call: TRBJ2-5
d_call: TRBD2
v_call: TRBV5-1
cdr3_aa: CASSEGLAGLQETQYF
cdr3_nt: TGCGCCAGCAGCGAGGGACTAGCGGGGCTCCAAGAGACCCAGTACTTC

clone_size: once
j_call: TRBJ2-7
d_call: TRBD2
v_call: TRBV3-1/TRBV3-2
cdr3_aa: CASSQGAGGPYEQYF
cdr3_nt: TGTGCCAGCAGCCAAGGAGCGGGAGGCCCCTACGAGCAGTACTTC

clone_size: -
j_call: TRBJ2-3
d_call: TRBD1
v_call: TRBV11-3
cdr3_aa: CASSPGQGSKTQYF
cdr3_nt: TGTGCCAGCAGCCCCGGACAGGGGTCGAAGACGCAGTATTTT

clone_size: -
j_call: TRBJ2-5
d_call: TRBD1
v_call: TRBV29-1
cdr3_aa: CSAGTGGGRETQYF
cdr3_nt: TGCAGCGCCGGGACAGGGGGCGGGAGAGAGACCCAGTACTTC

clone_size: -
j_call: TRBJ1-4
d_call: TRBD1
v_call: TRBV2
cdr3_aa: CASSAYRGLNEKLFF
cdr3_nt: TGTGCCAGCAGTGCGTACAGGGGGCTTAATGAAAAACTGTTTTTT

clone_size: -
j_call: TRBJ1-1
d_call: -
v_call: TRBV6-1
cdr3_aa: CASSDAGTLNTEAFF
cdr3_nt: TGTGCCAGCAGTGATGCCGGGACACTGAACACTGAAGCTTTCTTT

clone_size: once
j_call: TRBJ2-5
d_call: -
v_call: TRBV9
cdr3_aa: CASSVGAALGETQYF
cdr3_nt: TGTGCCAGCAGCGTGGGGGCGGCCCTCGGGGAGACCCAGTACTTC

clone_size: -
j_call: TRBJ1-5
d_call: -
v_call: TRBV6-1
cdr3_aa: CASSEAGLFNQPQHF
cdr3_nt: TGTGCCAGCAGTGAAGCTGGCTTATTCAATCAGCCCCAGCATTTT

clone_size: -
j_call: TRBJ2-7
d_call: TRBD2
v_call: TRBV3-1/TRBV3-2
cdr3_aa: CASSQLAGGRDEQYF
cdr3_nt: TGTGCCAGCAGCCAACTAGCGGGAGGGAGAGACGAGCAGTACTTC

clone_size: -
j_call: TRBJ2-3
d_call: TRBD1
v_call: TRBV7-8
cdr3_aa: CASSLGQGTTDTQYF
cdr3_nt: TGTGCCAGCAGCCTCGGACAGGGGACTACAGATACGCAGTATTTT

clone_size: -
j_call: TRBJ1-1
d_call: -
v_call: TRBV30
cdr3_aa: CAWVKGGNTEAFF
cdr3_nt: TGTGCCTGGGTGAAAGGGGGGAACACTGAAGCTTTCTTT

clone_size: -
j_call: TRBJ2-1
d_call: -
v_call: TRBV5-4
cdr3_aa: CASSLDSNENNEQFF
cdr3_nt: TGTGCCAGCAGCTTGGACTCGAACGAGAACAATGAGCAGTTCTTC

clone_size: once
j_call: TRBJ1-2
d_call: -
v_call: TRBV5-1
cdr3_aa: CASSPGTRRGYGYTF
cdr3_nt: TGCGCCAGCAGCCCTGGGACCCGGAGGGGCTATGGCTACACCTTC

clone_size: -
j_call: TRBJ2-7
d_call: TRBD2
v_call: TRBV6-5
cdr3_aa: CASGETGTSAEQYF
cdr3_nt: TGTGCCAGCGGAGAGACCGGGACTAGCGCCGAGCAGTACTTC

clone_size: -
j_call: TRBJ2-1
d_call: TRBD2
v_call: TRBV6-6
cdr3_aa: CASSSGLAGNEQFF
cdr3_nt: TGTGCCAGCAGTTCGGGACTAGCGGGAAATGAGCAGTTCTTC

clone_size: -
j_call: TRBJ1-1
d_call: -
v_call: TRBV5-1
cdr3_aa: CASRVGPSETEAFF
cdr3_nt: TGCGCCAGCCGCGTAGGTCCGTCGGAGACTGAAGCTTTCTTT

clone_size: -
j_call: TRBJ2-1
d_call: TRBD1
v_call: TRBV24-1
cdr3_aa: CATSAPGQSYNEQFF
cdr3_nt: TGTGCCACCAGTGCGCCGGGACAGTCCTACAATGAGCAGTTCTTC

clone_size: -
j_call: TRBJ1-1
d_call: -
v_call: TRBV10-3
cdr3_aa: CAISETAYTEAFF
cdr3_nt: TGTGCCATCAGTGAGACAGCATATACTGAAGCTTTCTTT

clone_size: once
j_call: TRBJ2-2
d_call: TRBD2
v_call: TRBV6-6
cdr3_aa: CASSRLAGDGSGELFF
cdr3_nt: TGTGCCAGCAGTCGACTAGCGGGAGATGGCTCCGGGGAGCTGTTTTTT

clone_size: -
j_call: TRBJ1-1
d_call: TRBD1
v_call: TRBV9
cdr3_aa: CASSARDSLNTEAFF
cdr3_nt: TGTGCCAGCAGCGCCCGGGACAGTTTGAACACTGAAGCTTTCTTT

clone_size: -
j_call: TRBJ1-2
d_call: -
v_call: TRBV19
cdr3_aa: CASTPQAPQGWYGYTF
cdr3_nt: TGTGCCAGTACTCCTCAGGCTCCACAGGGTTGGTATGGCTACACCTTC

clone_size: -
j_call: TRBJ2-5
d_call: -
v_call: TRBV5-4
cdr3_aa: CASSPEGSSVRETQYF
cdr3_nt: TGTGCCAGCAGCCCGGAAGGTTCTAGCGTTCGAGAGACCCAGTACTTC

clone_size: -
j_call: TRBJ2-7
d_call: TRBD1
v_call: TRBV19
cdr3_aa: CASSKIRDRGGYEQYF
cdr3_nt: TGTGCCAGTAGTAAGATCCGGGACAGGGGCGGCTACGAGCAGTACTTC

clone_size: many
j_call: TRBJ2-1
d_call: TRBD2
v_call: TRBV18
cdr3_aa: CASSPSASGRAYEDEQFF
cdr3_nt: TGTGCCAGCTCACCATCCGCTAGCGGGAGGGCCTATGAAGATGAGCAGTTCTTC

clone_size: -
j_call: TRBJ1-6
d_call: -
v_call: TRBV5-5
cdr3_aa: CASSSPGGPLHF
cdr3_nt: TGTGCCAGCAGCTCGCCCGGCGGCCCCCTCCACTTT

clone_size: -
j_call: TRBJ2-5
d_call: TRBD1
v_call: TRBV11-2
cdr3_aa: CASSLLQDRVSETQYF
cdr3_nt: TGTGCCAGCAGCTTGCTTCAGGACAGGGTCAGCGAGACCCAGTACTTC

clone_size: -
j_call: TRBJ1-1
d_call: TRBD1
v_call: TRBV19
cdr3_aa: CASSIGTGGLLRAFF
cdr3_nt: TGTGCCAGTAGTATTGGGACAGGGGGGTTGCTTAGAGCTTTCTTT

clone_size: once
j_call: TRBJ1-1
d_call: -
v_call: TRBV6-5
cdr3_aa: CASSVERNTEAFF
cdr3_nt: TGTGCCAGCAGCGTGGAGCGGAACACTGAAGCTTTCTTT

clone_size: -
j_call: TRBJ2-5
d_call: TRBD2
v_call: TRBV3-1/TRBV3-2
cdr3_aa: CASSQRHQRERVQETQYF
cdr3_nt: TGTGCCAGCAGCCAAAGGCACCAGCGGGAGAGGGTTCAAGAGACCCAGTACTTC

clone_size: -
j_call: TRBJ1-5
d_call: -
v_call: TRBV5-1
cdr3_aa: CASSLSGLGQPQHF
cdr3_nt: TGCGCCAGCAGCTTGAGCGGCCTGGGACAGCCCCAGCATTTT

clone_size: -
j_call: TRBJ1-4
d_call: -
v_call: TRBV28
cdr3_aa: CASSPPRQEEKLFF
cdr3_nt: TGTGCCAGCAGTCCCCCCCGACAGGAGGAAAAACTGTTTTTT

clone_size: -
j_call: TRBJ1-2
d_call: TRBD1
v_call: TRBV11-3
cdr3_aa: CASRQGAVDGYTF
cdr3_nt: TGTGCCAGCAGACAGGGGGCTGTCGATGGCTACACCTTC

clone_size: once
j_call: TRBJ1-1
d_call: -
v_call: TRBV5-3
cdr3_aa: CARSSTALGPIGVKNTEAFF
cdr3_nt: TGTGCCAGAAGCTCGACCGCATTAGGGCCGATCGGGGTAAAGAACACTGAAGCTTTCTTT

clone_size: -
j_call: TRBJ1-2
d_call: -
v_call: TRBV4-1
cdr3_aa: CASSQLGGLPNYGYTF
cdr3_nt: TGCGCCAGCAGCCAATTGGGAGGACTTCCTAACTATGGCTACACCTTC

clone_size: -
j_call: TRBJ2-1
d_call: -
v_call: TRBV7-9
cdr3_aa: CASRETQERDYNEQFF
cdr3_nt: TGTGCCAGCAGGGAGACACAGGAAAGGGACTACAATGAGCAGTTCTTC

clone_size: -
j_call: TRBJ1-2
d_call: TRBD1
v_call: TRBV19
cdr3_aa: CASSRDRADYGYTF
cdr3_nt: TGTGCCAGTAGTAGAGACAGGGCGGACTATGGCTACACCTTC

clone_size: -
j_call: TRBJ1-1
d_call: -
v_call: TRBV18
cdr3_aa: CASSPVGLDTEAFF
cdr3_nt: TGTGCCAGCTCACCGGTGGGCTTGGACACTGAAGCTTTCTTT

clone_size: -
j_call: TRBJ1-4
d_call: -
v_call: TRBV19
cdr3_aa: CASSTRLGAGANEKLFF
cdr3_nt: TGTGCCAGTAGTACCCGGTTGGGGGCCGGGGCTAATGAAAAACTGTTTTTT

clone_size: -
j_call: TRBJ2-3
d_call: TRBD2
v_call: TRBV30
cdr3_aa: CAWSVGTSGRADTQYF
cdr3_nt: TGTGCCTGGAGTGTGGGGACTAGCGGGAGGGCAGATACGCAGTATTTT